Presented here are 17 T cell receptor beta chains from one specimen sequenced in a study of breast tumors, draining lymph nodes, adjacent tissues. MiXCR was run by TCRdb on the multiplex PCR reads, yielding one entry per CDR3 protein. The table has about 12,000 distinct CDR3 sequences, approximately 50% seen once; the top ten hold 35% to 45%. Specimen: breast tumor tissue. The origin of the receptors is a female donor with breast cancer. Some clones in this sample may be carry-over from other donors' samples.

Note on this clonotype: Compared with germline, one end of the junction differs, possibly owing to a read error. This chain joins TRBV20-1 and TRBJ1-4; possible D gene TRBD1, 5 bases. Looked up from germline, CDR1 is DFQATT and CDR2 is SNEGSKA (reference sequence). CDR3 length equals 13 residues. The CDR3 sequence is CSARGQLSEKLLF. The DNA for the CDR3 is TGCAGTGCTAGGGGGCAACTGTCAGAAAAACTGCTTTTT.

The V call is TRBV27, the J call TRBJ2-7; D is uncertain. CDR1 and CDR2 (germline): MNHEY, SMNVEV (reference sequence). V lost 10 bases and J lost 2, with 12 bases in between. This CDR3 comprises 12 residues. The CDR3 bases are TGTGCCAACCATACAATAACCTACGAGCAGTACTTC. Translating gives CANHTITYEQYF.

This clonotype is medium-sized within its sample. The chain employs TRBV20-1 and TRBJ1-5; D not certain. This CDR3 is built from 16 residues. Germline CDR1 and CDR2: DFQATT and SNEGSKA (reference sequence). Trimming pared 0 bases from V and 6 bases from J, leaving 18 bases between. CDR3 nucleotide sequence: TGCAGTGCTAGAGATGTTGGTAAGGGAGAAGGTCAGCCCCAGCATTTT. The encoded protein is CSARDVGKGEGQPQHF.

This clonotype was detected a few times. The gene calls are TRBV6-6 and TRBJ2-7; D possibly corresponds to TRBD1 (6 bases). Looked up from germline, CDR1 is MNHNY and CDR2 is SVGAGI (reference sequence). The CDR3 is 13 residues long. The V end was cut by 5 bases, the J end by 5 bases, with 13 bases between. As DNA, the CDR3 is TGTGCCAGCAGTCGACCACAGGGAAACGAGCAGTACTTC. Translation: CASSRPQGNEQYF.

V gene TRBV2 combines with J gene TRBJ2-1; D unresolved. This CDR3 is 10 amino acids long. The V end was cut by 7 bases, the J end by 15 bases, with 13 bases between. Germline V gives CDR1 SNHLY, CDR2 FYNNEI. The CDR3: CASMVGLAFF. The CDR3 bases are TGTGCCAGCATGGTGGGGTTGGCGTTCTTC.

The CDR3 DNA sequence: TGTGCCAGCAGCTTAGGGGAGAGGAAGGCCTACGAGCAGTACTTC. Translation gives CASSLGERKAYEQYF. This sequence joins TRBV7-9 and TRBJ2-7, with a possible D match to TRBD2 (5 bases). Germline lookup yields CDR1 SEHNR and CDR2 FQNEAQ (reference sequence). CDR3 size: 15 residues. V shed 1 base and J shed 2 bases, with 12 bases lying between them.

V gene TRBV24-1 combines with J gene TRBJ2-1; 10 bases match TRBD2. Germline assignment: CDR1 KGHDR and CDR2 SFDVKD. J gave up 10 bases and V 5 bases, and 10 bases lay outside the gene matches. The CDR3 is 15 residues long. CDR3 sequence reads: CATSVGTSDVGEQFF. The CDR3 DNA is TGTGCCACCAGTGTCGGGACTAGCGATGTTGGGGAGCAGTTCTTC.

The V call is TRBV10-3, the J call TRBJ1-6, with D hard to call. CDR3 size: 15 residues. Germline V gene data show CDR1 as ENHRY and CDR2 as SYGVKD. The ends were cut back, 0 bases at V and 7 bases at J, with 10 bases in the middle. The CDR3 coding sequence is TGTGCCATCAGTGAGTCGTCTAGGGAAAATTCACCCCTCCACTTT. The encoded protein is CAISESSRENSPLHF.

V usage is TRBV20-1 and J usage is TRBJ2-1; 9 bases agree with TRBD2. The CDR3 runs to 13 residues. Germline V lookup: CDR1 DFQATT, CDR2 SNEGSKA (reference sequence). J was trimmed by 16 bases and V by 4 bases; bases with no gene match: 14. CDR3 DNA: TGCAGTGCTAAAGGGACTAGCAAAGTTGGGCATTTCTTC. Translating gives CSAKGTSKVGHFF.

V gene TRBV10-2 combines with J gene TRBJ2-7; 14 nucleotides agree with TRBD2. Germline V CDR1 and CDR2: WSHSY, SAAADI. The length of the CDR3 is 15 residues. With V trimmed by 2 bases and J by 4 bases, 1 base remained unmatched. The CDR3 coding sequence is TGCGCCAGCAGTGAGGGGACTAGCGGGGGTTACGAGCAGTACTTC. As protein: CASSEGTSGGYEQYF.

This clonotype was seen ten or more times. The CDR3 DNA is TGCAGTGCTAGAGAGACAGGGGGCTATGGCTACACCTTC. It yields the protein CSARETGGYGYTF. J is TRBJ1-2 and V is TRBV20-1, with 9 positions matching TRBD1. The CDR3 loop spans 13 amino acids. Losses at the gene ends were 0 bases for V and 4 bases for J; bases not matched to a gene: 0. Germline V gives CDR1 DFQATT, CDR2 SNEGSKA (reference sequence).

The V and J genes are TRBV6-2 or TRBV6-3 and TRBJ2-1; 7 bases agree with TRBD1. The CDR3 covers 13 residues. In germline, CDR1 is MNHEY, CDR2 SVGEGT. The trim removed 5 bases at V and 6 bases at J, leaving 4 bases unmatched. For the CDR3, the DNA is TGTGCCAGCAGTGGGACAGTAGGCAATGAGCAGTTCTTC. This codes for CASSGTVGNEQFF.

V usage is TRBV20-1 and J usage is TRBJ1-6; D is uncertain. The V and J ends lost 1 base and 4 bases respectively, with 8 bases between them. Looked up from germline, CDR1 is DFQATT and CDR2 is SNEGSKA (reference sequence). The CDR3 loop spans 14 amino acids. In DNA, the CDR3 is TGCAGTGCTAGAGGGGCAGAGTATAATTCACCCCTCCACTTT. Its protein is CSARGAEYNSPLHF.

The genes are TRBV7-9 and TRBJ2-7, with a tentative D call TRBD2 (5 bases). CDR1 is SEHNR and CDR2 is FQNEAQ in the germline V gene (reference sequence). V shed 3 bases and J shed 5 bases, with 11 bases lying between them. This CDR3 comprises 13 residues. The CDR3 here is CASSLGVTDEQYF. The DNA of the CDR3 is TGTGCCAGCAGCTTGGGAGTAACCGACGAGCAGTACTTC.

This sequence joins TRBV13 and TRBJ2-3; TRBD1 is a possible D gene (6 bases). CDR1 is PRHDT and CDR2 is FYEKMQ in the germline V gene (reference sequence). Deletions cut 8 bases from V and 2 bases from J, with 17 bases between. CDR3 size: 15 residues. The CDR3 region is CASGPEGQNTDTQYF. The CDR3 coding sequence is TGTGCCAGCGGTCCCGAAGGACAGAACACAGATACGCAGTATTTT.

The rearrangement uses TRBV6-4 and TRBJ1-4; D gene ambiguous. Germline-derived CDR1 and CDR2 are MRHNA and SNTAGT. CDR3 length: 15 residues. The V gene lost 1 base and the J gene lost 7 bases, with 13 bases spanning the gap. DNA for the CDR3: TGTGCCAGCAGTGACTTAGGGTGGGTAGGTGAAAAACTGTTTTTT. Its protein product is CASSDLGWVGEKLFF.

This clonotype was found many times. DNA for the CDR3: TGTGCCAGCAGCTTAGTGGCGGACGGGGACCAGCCCCAGCATTTT. It is translated as CASSLVADGDQPQHF. J is TRBJ1-5 and V is TRBV7-8, with D perhaps TRBD1 (5 bases). CDR1 and CDR2 from the germline V gene are SGHVS and FQNEAQ. The V and J ends lost 1 base and 7 bases respectively, with 14 bases between them. The CDR3 loop spans 15 amino acids.